This T cell receptor (beta chain) was sequenced during a study of T-cell reconstitution after alpha-beta-depleted transplantation in children (dated by TCRdb to about 2016). Study-wide context: Using TCR repertoire profiling, the study followed T-cell immune reconstitution in a quantitative way in children after TCRalphabeta/CD19-depleted allogeneic hematopoietic cell transplantation.

The CDR3, from cysteine to phenylalanine, totals 16 residues. Only the CDR3 portion is preserved as DNA: 48 bases, with reading frame beginning at the first base. CDR1 and CDR2 are drawn from the germline V gene (reference sequence): MNHEY, SMNVEV. With respect to this clonotype: The target of this receptor is not known. At one of its ends the junction is not consistent with the germline gene, which may arise from a read error.

The library was generated by PCR. Sequencing was carried out with an Illumina HiSeq 2500. Molecular barcoding was employed in the preparation of TCR libraries, with unique molecular identifiers being used to normalize TCRbeta repertoire quantification. The public sequencing data were trimmed at Q25 with fastp and processed into clonotypes with MiXCR by TCRdb, which kept only in-frame beta chains. A single entry per CDR3 protein holds the most common genes and DNA from its merged rows. This sample holds a few hundred thousand distinct CDR3 sequences; approximately 9.5% were observed only once. Together, the top ten hold 5.5% to 8% of the sample.

The V and J genes are TRBV27 and TRBJ2-3; the D gene lacks a confident call. This TCR was sampled from a human donor who donated a stem cell graft to a child with acute lymphoblastic leukemia. The sequencing here drew on PBMCs from the stem cell graft donor, taken from the stem cell graft. The DNA sequence is given as TGTGCCAGCAATTTACTCGGACCAAGCAGAACAGATACGCAGTATTTT. This gives the protein CASNLLGPSRTDTQYF.